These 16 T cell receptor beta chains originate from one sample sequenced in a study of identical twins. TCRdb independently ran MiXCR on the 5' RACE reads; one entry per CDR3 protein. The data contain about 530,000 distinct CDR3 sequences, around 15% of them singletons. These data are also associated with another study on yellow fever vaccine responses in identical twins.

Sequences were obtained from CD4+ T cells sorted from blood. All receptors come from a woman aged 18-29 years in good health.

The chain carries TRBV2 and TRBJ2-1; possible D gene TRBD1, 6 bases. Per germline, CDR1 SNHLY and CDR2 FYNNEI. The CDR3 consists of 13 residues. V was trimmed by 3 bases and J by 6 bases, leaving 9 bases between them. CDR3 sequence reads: CASSEQGLNEQFF. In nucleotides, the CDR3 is TGTGCCAGCAGTGAGCAGGGGCTCAATGAGCAGTTCTTC. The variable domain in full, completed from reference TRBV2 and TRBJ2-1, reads EPEVTQTPSHQVTQMGQEVILRCVPISNHLYFYWYRQILGQKVEFLVSFYNNEISEKSEIFDDQFSVERPDGSNFTLKIRSTKLEDSAMYFCASSEQGLNEQFFGPGTRLTVL.

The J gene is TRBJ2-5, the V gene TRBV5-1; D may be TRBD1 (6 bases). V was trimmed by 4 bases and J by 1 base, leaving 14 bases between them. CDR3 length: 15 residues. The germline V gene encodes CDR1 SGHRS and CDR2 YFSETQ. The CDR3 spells CASSPTGGSQETQYF. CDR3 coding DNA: TGCGCCAGCAGCCCGACAGGAGGAAGCCAAGAGACCCAGTACTTC.

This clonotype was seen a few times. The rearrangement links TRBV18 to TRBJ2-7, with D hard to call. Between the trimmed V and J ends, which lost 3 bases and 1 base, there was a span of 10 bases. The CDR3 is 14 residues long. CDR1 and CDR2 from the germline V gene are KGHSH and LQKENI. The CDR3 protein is CASSPVVSSYEQYF. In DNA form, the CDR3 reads TGTGCCAGCTCACCGGTAGTAAGTTCCTACGAGCAGTACTTC.

The CDR3 region is CASTLSTGLYGYTF. The CDR3 DNA reads as TGTGCCAGCACCCTATCGACAGGCCTCTATGGCTACACCTTC. The rearrangement joins TRBV13 to TRBJ1-2, with D possibly TRBD1 on 6 matching bases. The germline V gene encodes CDR1 PRHDT and CDR2 FYEKMQ (reference sequence). V lost 7 bases and J 4 bases, leaving 16 bases between the germline ends. This CDR3 is built from 14 residues.

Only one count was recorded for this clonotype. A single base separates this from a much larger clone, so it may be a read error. CDR3 in amino acids: CTSSLGVASYEQYF. Here the CDR3 DNA reads TGTACCAGCAGTTTGGGTGTTGCGTCCTACGAGCAGTACTTC. This chain joins TRBV12-3 or TRBV12-4 and TRBJ2-7; D is ambiguous. The CDR3 totals 14 residues.

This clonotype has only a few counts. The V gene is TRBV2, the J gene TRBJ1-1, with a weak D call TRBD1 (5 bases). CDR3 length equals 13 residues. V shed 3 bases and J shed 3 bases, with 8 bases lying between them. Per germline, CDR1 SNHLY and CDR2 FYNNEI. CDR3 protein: CASSDVGDTEAFF. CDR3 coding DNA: TGTGCCAGCAGTGATGTGGGGGACACTGAAGCTTTCTTT.

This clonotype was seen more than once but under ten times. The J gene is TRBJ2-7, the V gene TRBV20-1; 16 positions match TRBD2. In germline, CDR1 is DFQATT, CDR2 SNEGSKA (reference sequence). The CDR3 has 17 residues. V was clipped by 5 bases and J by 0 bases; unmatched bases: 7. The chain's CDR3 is CSAPGLAGGHSSYEQYF. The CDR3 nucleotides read TGCAGTGCTCCGGGACTAGCGGGAGGGCACAGCTCCTACGAGCAGTACTTC.

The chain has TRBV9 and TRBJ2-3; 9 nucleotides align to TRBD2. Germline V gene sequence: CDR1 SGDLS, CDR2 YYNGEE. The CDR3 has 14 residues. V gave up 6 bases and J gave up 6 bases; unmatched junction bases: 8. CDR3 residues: CASNAGGPGDTQYF. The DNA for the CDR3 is TGTGCCAGCAATGCGGGGGGGCCGGGGGATACGCAGTATTTT.

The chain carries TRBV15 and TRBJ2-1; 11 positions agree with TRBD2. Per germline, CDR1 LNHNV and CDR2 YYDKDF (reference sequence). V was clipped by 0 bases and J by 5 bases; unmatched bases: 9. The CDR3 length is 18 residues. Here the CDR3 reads CATSREGKTSGKHNEQFF. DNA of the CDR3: TGTGCCACCAGCAGAGAAGGAAAGACTAGCGGGAAACACAATGAGCAGTTCTTC.

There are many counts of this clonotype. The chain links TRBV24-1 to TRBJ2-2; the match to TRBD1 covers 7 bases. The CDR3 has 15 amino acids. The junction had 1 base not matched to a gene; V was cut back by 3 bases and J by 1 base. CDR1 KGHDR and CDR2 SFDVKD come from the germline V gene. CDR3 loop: CATSDRDRNTGELFF. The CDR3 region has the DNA TGTGCCACCAGTGATAGGGACAGGAACACCGGGGAGCTGTTTTTT.

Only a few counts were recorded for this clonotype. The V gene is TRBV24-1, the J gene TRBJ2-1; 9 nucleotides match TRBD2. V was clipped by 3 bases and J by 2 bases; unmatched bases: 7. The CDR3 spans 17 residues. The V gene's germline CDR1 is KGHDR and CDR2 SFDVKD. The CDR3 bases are TGTGCCACCAGTGATGTGGCGGGAGGGGGTACCTACAATGAGCAGTTCTTC. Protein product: CATSDVAGGGTYNEQFF.

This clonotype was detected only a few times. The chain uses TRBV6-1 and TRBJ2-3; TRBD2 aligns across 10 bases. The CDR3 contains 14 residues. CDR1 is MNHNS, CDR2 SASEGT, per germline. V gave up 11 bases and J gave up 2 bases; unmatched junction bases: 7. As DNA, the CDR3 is TGTGCCGGAGTAGCGGGAGGCCTCACAGATACGCAGTATTTT. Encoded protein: CAGVAGGLTDTQYF.

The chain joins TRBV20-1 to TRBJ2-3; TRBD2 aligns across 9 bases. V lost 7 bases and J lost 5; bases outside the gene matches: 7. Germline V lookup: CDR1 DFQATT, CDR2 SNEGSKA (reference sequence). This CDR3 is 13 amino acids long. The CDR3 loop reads CSGAGGLGDTQYF. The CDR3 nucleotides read TGCAGTGGAGCGGGGGGATTGGGAGATACGCAGTATTTT.

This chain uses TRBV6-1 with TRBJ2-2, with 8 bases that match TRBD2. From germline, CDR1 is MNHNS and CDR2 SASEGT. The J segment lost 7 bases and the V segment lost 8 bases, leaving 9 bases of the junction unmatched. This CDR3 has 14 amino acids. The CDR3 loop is CASRAGEGIGELFF. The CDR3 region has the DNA TGTGCCAGCCGAGCGGGAGAGGGGATCGGGGAGCTGTTTTTT.

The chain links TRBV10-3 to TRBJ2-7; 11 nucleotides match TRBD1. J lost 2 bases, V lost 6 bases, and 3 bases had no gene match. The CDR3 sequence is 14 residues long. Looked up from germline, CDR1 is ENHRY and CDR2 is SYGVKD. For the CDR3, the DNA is TGTGCCATCAGCTTGGGACAGGGGGCCTACGAGCAGTACTTC. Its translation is CAISLGQGAYEQYF.

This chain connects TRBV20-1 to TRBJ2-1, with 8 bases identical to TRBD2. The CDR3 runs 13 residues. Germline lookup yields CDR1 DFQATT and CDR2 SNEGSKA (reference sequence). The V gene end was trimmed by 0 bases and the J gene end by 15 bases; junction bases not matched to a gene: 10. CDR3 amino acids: CSARDLPGGGLFF. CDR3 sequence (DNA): TGCAGTGCTAGAGATCTCCCGGGGGGGGGCCTGTTCTTC.